These 13 T cell receptor beta chains originate from one sample sequenced in a study of blood T cells in healthy people across ages. Sample-barcoded 5' priming and a J-beta primer mix drove a second PCR of roughly 6 to 12 cycles. TCRdb processed the 5' RACE reads anew with MiXCR; each CDR3 protein has one entry. The data show under 850,000 distinct CDR3 sequences, 35% to 40% seen once. Sequencing input: blood. Source of these receptors: a man in his late teens or twenties in good health.

V gene TRBV2 combines with J gene TRBJ2-5; 8 bases fit TRBD1. From germline, CDR1 is SNHLY and CDR2 FYNNEI. The CDR3 length is 15 residues. V trimming: 5 bases; J trimming: 11 bases; junction bases outside the gene matches: 16. The CDR3 DNA reads TGTGCCAGCAGTCAGCAGGGGGCGGCCTACAATGAGCAGTACTTC. Protein product: CASSQQGAAYNEQYF.

This clonotype showed up many times. V gene TRBV6-1 combines with J gene TRBJ2-4; either TRBD1 or TRBD2 may fit D (5 bases each). The V and J ends lost 5 bases and 0 bases respectively, with 23 bases between them. The germline CDR1 and CDR2 sequences are MNHNS and SASEGT. The CDR3 runs to 19 residues. The CDR3: CASSPFSGTNWGAKNIQYF. CDR3 bases: TGTGCCAGCAGTCCCTTCTCTGGGACCAACTGGGGAGCCAAAAACATTCAGTACTTC.

The chain carries TRBV4-1 and TRBJ2-7; D is tentatively TRBD1 or TRBD2 (5 bases each). This CDR3 is built from 16 residues. Trimming stripped 2 bases from V and 2 bases from J, with 16 bases between. Germline values: CDR1 MGHRA, CDR2 YSYEKL. Here the CDR3 DNA reads TGCGCCAGCAGCCAACTGTGGGACCAGGTCACCTACGAGCAGTACTTC. Its translation is CASSQLWDQVTYEQYF.

This chain uses TRBV27 with TRBJ1-5, with D hard to call. V lost 4 bases and J lost 2, with 6 bases in between. The CDR3 contains 13 residues. CDR1 is MNHEY and CDR2 is SMNVEV in the germline V gene (reference sequence). The CDR3 protein is CASSSYGNQPQHF. The CDR3 region has the DNA TGTGCCAGCAGTTCGTATGGCAATCAGCCCCAGCATTTT.

The chain uses TRBV19 and TRBJ2-5; D unclear. The DNA end favors TRBJ2-7, so the J call may be wrong. CDR1 and CDR2 (germline): LNHDA, SQIVND (reference sequence). This CDR3 is built from 13 residues. Here the CDR3 DNA reads TGTGCCAGTAGTGACCCCAACGACTACGAGCAGTACTTC. Translation gives CASSDPNDYEQYF.

The V and J genes are TRBV5-1 and TRBJ2-1; 7 nucleotides agree with TRBD2. The CDR3 covers 15 residues. The V and J ends lost 4 bases and 7 bases, in that order; junction bases with no gene match: 11. Per germline, CDR1 SGHRS and CDR2 YFSETQ. CDR3 protein: CASSSGTAKENEQFF. The DNA for the CDR3 is TGCGCCAGCAGCAGCGGGACGGCCAAGGAAAATGAGCAGTTCTTC.

V gene TRBV5-1 combines with J gene TRBJ2-7; a possible D gene is TRBD1 (6 bases). Trimming removed 6 bases from V and 7 bases from J, with 26 bases in between. Germline loops: CDR1 SGHRS, CDR2 YFSETQ. This CDR3 has 16 residues. The CDR3 DNA reads as TGCGCCAGCATAGGTGCCCCTTTCAGGGGTAACAATGAGCAGTACTTC. Residues: CASIGAPFRGNNEQYF.

The rearrangement uses TRBV7-6 and TRBJ2-5, with TRBD1 matching over 7 bases. In germline, CDR1 is SGHVS, CDR2 FNYEAQ. This CDR3 is built from 17 residues. V lost 0 bases, J lost 4 bases, and 11 bases stayed unmatched. CDR3 protein: CASSLAHVTGERETQYF. The CDR3 region has the DNA TGTGCCAGCAGCTTAGCTCACGTAACAGGGGAGAGAGAGACCCAGTACTTC.

This rearrangement joins TRBV2 to TRBJ2-7, with D perhaps matching TRBD1 (5 bases). Trimming shortened V by 6 bases and J by 5 bases, and 20 bases separated the two germline ends. This CDR3 has 15 residues. Germline V gene sequence: CDR1 SNHLY, CDR2 FYNNEI. The CDR3 region is CASSPQRGTSHEQYF. The DNA for the CDR3 is TGTGCCAGCAGCCCACAAAGGGGCACTTCCCACGAGCAGTACTTC.

This clonotype was seen at least ten times. This chain uses TRBV12-3 or TRBV12-4 with TRBJ1-1; D gene ambiguous. The CDR3 is 14 residues long. Deletions cut 1 base from V and 2 bases from J, with 8 bases between. In DNA form, the CDR3 reads TGTGCCAGCAGTTTAGGGCCCGTAAACACTGAAGCTTTCTTT. This codes for CASSLGPVNTEAFF.

This chain uses TRBV9 with TRBJ2-5; D uncertain. Looked up from germline, CDR1 is SGDLS and CDR2 is YYNGEE. The CDR3 is 14 residues long. V dropped 4 bases and J dropped 5 bases, with 15 bases sitting between them. The CDR3 DNA reads as TGTGCCAGCAGCAAGCAGGCTATAGTCGAGACCCAGTACTTC. Translation gives CASSKQAIVETQYF.

The chain carries TRBV7-7 and TRBJ2-2; unclear D gene. Per germline, CDR1 SSHAT and CDR2 FNYEAQ (reference sequence). The length of the CDR3 is 17 residues. V was shortened by 0 bases and J by 0 bases, with 11 bases between the two germline ends. The CDR3 reads CASSLALAGANTGELFF. Here the CDR3 DNA reads TGTGCCAGCAGCTTAGCTTTAGCTGGAGCGAACACCGGGGAGCTGTTTTTT.

There are a few counts of this clonotype. Compared with germline, one end of the junction differs, possibly owing to a read error. This sequence joins TRBV12-3 or TRBV12-4 and TRBJ1-1; 7 nucleotides agree with TRBD1. CDR3 size: 13 residues. DNA of the CDR3: TGTGCCAGCAGCCAGACAGGGTACACTGAAGTTTTCTTT. Its translation is CASSQTGYTEVFF.